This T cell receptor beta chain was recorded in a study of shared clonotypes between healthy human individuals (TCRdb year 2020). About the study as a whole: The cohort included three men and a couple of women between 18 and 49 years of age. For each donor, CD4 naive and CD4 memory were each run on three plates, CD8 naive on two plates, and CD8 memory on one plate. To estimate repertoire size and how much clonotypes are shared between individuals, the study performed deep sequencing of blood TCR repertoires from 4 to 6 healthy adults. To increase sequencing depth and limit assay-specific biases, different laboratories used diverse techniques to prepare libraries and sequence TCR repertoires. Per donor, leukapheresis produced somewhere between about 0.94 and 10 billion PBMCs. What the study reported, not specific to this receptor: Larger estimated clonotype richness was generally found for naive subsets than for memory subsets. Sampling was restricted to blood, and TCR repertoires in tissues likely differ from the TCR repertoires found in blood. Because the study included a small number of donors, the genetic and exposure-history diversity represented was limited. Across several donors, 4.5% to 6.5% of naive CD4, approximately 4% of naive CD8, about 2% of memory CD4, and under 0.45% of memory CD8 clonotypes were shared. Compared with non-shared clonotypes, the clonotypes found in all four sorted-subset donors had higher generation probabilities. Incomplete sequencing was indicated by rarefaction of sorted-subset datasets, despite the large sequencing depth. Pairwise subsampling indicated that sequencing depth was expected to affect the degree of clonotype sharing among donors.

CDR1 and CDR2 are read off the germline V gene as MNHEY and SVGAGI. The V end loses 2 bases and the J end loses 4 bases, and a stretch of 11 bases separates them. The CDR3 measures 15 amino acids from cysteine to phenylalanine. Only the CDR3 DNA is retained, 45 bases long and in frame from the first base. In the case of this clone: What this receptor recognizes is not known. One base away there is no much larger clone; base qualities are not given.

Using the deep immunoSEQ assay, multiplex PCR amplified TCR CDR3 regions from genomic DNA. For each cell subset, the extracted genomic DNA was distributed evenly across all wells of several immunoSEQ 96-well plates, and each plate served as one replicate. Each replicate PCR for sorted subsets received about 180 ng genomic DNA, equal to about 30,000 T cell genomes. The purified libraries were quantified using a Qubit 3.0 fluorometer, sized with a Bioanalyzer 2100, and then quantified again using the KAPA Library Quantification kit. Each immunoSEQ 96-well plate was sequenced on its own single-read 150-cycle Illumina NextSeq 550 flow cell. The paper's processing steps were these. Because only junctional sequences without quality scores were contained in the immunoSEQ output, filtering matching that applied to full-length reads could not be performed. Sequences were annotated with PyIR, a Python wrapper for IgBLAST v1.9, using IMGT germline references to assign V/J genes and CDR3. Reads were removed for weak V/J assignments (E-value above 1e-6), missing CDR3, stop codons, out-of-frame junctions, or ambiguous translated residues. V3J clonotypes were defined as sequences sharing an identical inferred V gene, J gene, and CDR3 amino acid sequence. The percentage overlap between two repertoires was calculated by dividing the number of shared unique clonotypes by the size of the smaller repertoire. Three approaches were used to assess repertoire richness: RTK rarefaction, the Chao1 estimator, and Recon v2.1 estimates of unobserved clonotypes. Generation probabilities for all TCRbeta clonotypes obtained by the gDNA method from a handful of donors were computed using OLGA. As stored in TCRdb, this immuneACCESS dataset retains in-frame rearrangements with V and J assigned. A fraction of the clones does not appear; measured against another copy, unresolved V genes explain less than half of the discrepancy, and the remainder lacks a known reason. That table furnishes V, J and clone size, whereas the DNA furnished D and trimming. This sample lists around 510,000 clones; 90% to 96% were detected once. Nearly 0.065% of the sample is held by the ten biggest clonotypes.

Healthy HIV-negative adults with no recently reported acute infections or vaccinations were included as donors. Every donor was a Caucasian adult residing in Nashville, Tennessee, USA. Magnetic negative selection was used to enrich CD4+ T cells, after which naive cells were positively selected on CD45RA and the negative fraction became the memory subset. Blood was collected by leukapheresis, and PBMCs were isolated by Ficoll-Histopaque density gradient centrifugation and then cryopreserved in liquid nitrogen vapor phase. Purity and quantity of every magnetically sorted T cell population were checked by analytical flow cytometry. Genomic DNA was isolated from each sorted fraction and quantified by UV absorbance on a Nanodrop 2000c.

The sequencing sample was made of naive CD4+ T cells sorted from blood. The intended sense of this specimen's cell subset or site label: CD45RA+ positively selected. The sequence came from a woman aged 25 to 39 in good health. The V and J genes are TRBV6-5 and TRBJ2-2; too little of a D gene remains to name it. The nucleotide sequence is TGTGCCAGCAGTTACATCGGGTCGGGCACCGGGGAGCTGTTTTTT. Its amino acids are CASSYIGSGTGELFF.